The next 22 T cell receptor beta chains were all read from a single sample in a study of technical replicates of blood from a few donors. The method was immunoSEQ multiplex PCR; TCRdb's version includes in-frame clones alone and lacks a portion of them. The profile shows roughly 14,000 clones, just over 85% of them singletons. Material: PBMCs. These receptors all come from a human donor in good health.

The gene calls are TRBV2 and TRBJ1-5, with D possibly being TRBD1 (5 bases). Germline V gene sequence: CDR1 SNHLY, CDR2 FYNNEI. The CDR3 runs 13 residues. Trimming pared 11 bases from V and 7 bases from J, leaving 18 bases between. CDR3 DNA: TGTGCCGGAGCACTGGGGGAGGGGCAGCCCCAGCATTTT. Protein product: CAGALGEGQPQHF.

V usage is TRBV27 and J usage is TRBJ1-5, with D uncertain. Germline V gene sequence: CDR1 MNHEY, CDR2 SMNVEV (reference sequence). CDR3 length: 18 amino acids. With 2 bases removed from V and 0 bases from J, the gap between germline ends came to 17 bases. CDR3 residues: CASSLRYTTGHSNQPQHF. Here the CDR3 DNA reads TGTGCCAGCAGTTTACGATACACCACTGGGCATAGCAATCAGCCCCAGCATTTT.

In DNA, the CDR3 is TGCGCCAGCAGCTTGGAGCGGTGGAGCTCCTACGAGCAGTACTTC. This sequence encodes CASSLERWSSYEQYF. The rearrangement uses TRBV5-1 and TRBJ2-7; the D gene is possibly TRBD2 (5 bases). This CDR3 region has 15 residues. Germline CDR1 is SGHRS and CDR2 is YFSETQ. V lost 0 bases and J lost 0, with 10 bases in between.

The CDR3 sequence: CASSWGTGSGNTEAFF. The CDR3 nucleotides are TGCGCCAGCAGCTGGGGGACAGGGTCGGGAAACACTGAAGCTTTCTTT. This chain connects TRBV5-1 to TRBJ1-1; 9 bases are a match to TRBD1. The CDR3 sequence is 16 residues long. The ends lost 3 bases at V and 2 bases at J; junction bases unmatched: 8. CDR1 is SGHRS, CDR2 YFSETQ, per germline.

This chain connects TRBV6-1 to TRBJ2-4; 8 bases agree with TRBD1. The CDR3 spans 14 residues. The V gene end was trimmed by 4 bases and the J gene end by 4 bases; junction bases not matched to a gene: 3. Germline V gene lookup returns CDR1 MNHNS and CDR2 SASEGT. CDR3 in DNA: TGTGCCAGCAGTGCCGACAGGGGAAAAAACATTCAGTACTTC. Encoded protein: CASSADRGKNIQYF.

The chain is built from TRBV2 and TRBJ2-7; maybe TRBD2 (5 bases). Germline-derived CDR1 and CDR2 are SNHLY and FYNNEI. The CDR3 sequence is 12 residues long. Trimming removed 9 bases from V and 0 bases from J, with 9 bases in between. The CDR3 loop is CASWETSYEQYF. In DNA, the CDR3 is TGTGCCAGTTGGGAGACCTCCTACGAGCAGTACTTC.

V is TRBV2 and J is TRBJ1-3; D is possibly TRBD1 (5 bases). Germline V lookup: CDR1 SNHLY, CDR2 FYNNEI. Trimming shortened V by 1 base and J by 3 bases, and 7 bases separated the two germline ends. The CDR3 runs 14 residues. The CDR3 DNA is TGTGCCAGCAGTGAAGAGGGGTTTGGAAACACCATATATTTT. It is translated as CASSEEGFGNTIYF.

A few counts support this clone. The gene calls are TRBV19 and TRBJ1-5; D is undetermined. Germline CDR1 is LNHDA and CDR2 is SQIVND (reference sequence). V gave up 4 bases and J gave up 1 base, with 8 bases separating them. The CDR3 totals 14 residues. CDR3 coding DNA: TGTGCCAGTAGTACCCTTTTGAGCAATCAGCCCCAGCATTTT. It specifies CASSTLLSNQPQHF.

The V and J genes are TRBV10-3 and TRBJ2-3; 11 positions agree with TRBD2. The CDR3 has 19 residues. Germline V lookup: CDR1 ENHRY, CDR2 SYGVKD. Losses at the gene ends were 2 bases for V and 1 base for J; bases not matched to a gene: 11. Here the CDR3 DNA reads TGTGCCATCAGTGAGGGGGGGACTAGCGGAAGACACGGCACAGATACGCAGTATTTT. Translated: CAISEGGTSGRHGTDTQYF.

This sequence joins TRBV18 and TRBJ1-4; 8 bases line up with TRBD1. Germline-derived CDR1 and CDR2 are KGHSH and LQKENI. The ends lost 2 bases at V and 4 bases at J; junction bases unmatched: 3. This CDR3 spans 15 amino acids. The CDR3 here is CASSPGTGLNEKLFF. CDR3 in DNA: TGTGCCAGCTCACCAGGGACAGGCCTTAATGAAAAACTGTTTTTT.

V and J are TRBV5-1 and TRBJ1-2; maybe TRBD1 (5 bases). The CDR3 has 14 residues. Germline CDR1 and CDR2: SGHRS and YFSETQ. V gave up 4 bases and J gave up 0 bases, with 10 bases separating them. The CDR3 loop is CASSRDLANYGYTF. CDR3 DNA sequence: TGCGCCAGCAGCAGGGACTTAGCTAACTATGGCTACACCTTC. The complete variable domain, with remaining parts taken from reference TRBV5-1 and TRBJ1-2, reads KAGVTQTPRYLIKTRGQQVTLSCSPISGHRSVSWYQQTPGQGLQFLFEYFSETQRNKGNFPGRFSGRQFSNSRSEMNVSTLELGDSALYLCASSRDLANYGYTFGSGTRLTVV.

The V and J genes are TRBV10-3 and TRBJ1-2; 7 nucleotides agree with TRBD1. The CDR3 has 14 amino acids. V dropped 7 bases and J dropped 1; count of bases not matched to a gene: 6. Germline CDR1 is ENHRY and CDR2 is SYGVKD. The DNA of the CDR3 is TGTGCCATCACCCCCCGGGACAGTAACTATGGCTACACCTTC. Its protein product is CAITPRDSNYGYTF.

The V and J genes are TRBV19 and TRBJ2-7, with TRBD2 identical over 7 bases. The CDR3 sequence is 15 residues long. Germline V gene lookup returns CDR1 LNHDA and CDR2 SQIVND (reference sequence). J gave up 3 bases and V 1 base, and 6 bases lay outside the gene matches. In nucleotides, the CDR3 is TGTGCCAGTAGTATAGTCGGGGGGAACCGCTACGAGCAGTACTTC. It specifies CASSIVGGNRYEQYF.

The chain is built from TRBV6-1 and TRBJ2-7, with no clear D. Germline V CDR1 and CDR2: MNHNS, SASEGT. The V gene lost 2 bases and the J gene lost 4 bases, with 12 bases spanning the gap. The CDR3 is 14 residues long. The CDR3 DNA follows: TGTGCCAGCAGTGAATACGAACAGATTTACGAGCAGTACTTC. Protein product: CASSEYEQIYEQYF.

In this sample, this clone turned up a few times. The chain couples TRBV28 to TRBJ1-1; D may be TRBD1 (6 bases). The length of the CDR3 is 15 residues. Germline CDR1 and CDR2: MDHEN and SYDVKM. V lost 5 bases, J lost 0 bases, and 13 bases lay in between. The CDR3 here is CASSPTGNLNTEAFF. The CDR3 bases are TGTGCCAGCAGTCCCACAGGGAACCTGAACACTGAAGCTTTCTTT.

This chain connects TRBV28 to TRBJ2-1, with TRBD2 identical over 8 bases. V gave up 11 bases and J gave up 12 bases; unmatched junction bases: 21. CDR1 and CDR2 (germline): MDHEN, SYDVKM. This CDR3 spans 15 amino acids. The CDR3 nucleotides read TGTGCCGGCTCGCCGCAAGCGGGAGCGACTACCGGGCAGTTCTTC. Translated, it gives CAGSPQAGATTGQFF. The full variable domain, completed using reference TRBV28 and TRBJ2-1, is DVKVTQSSRYLVKRTGEKVFLECVQDMDHENMFWYRQDPGLGLRLIYFSYDVKMKEKGDIPEGYSVSREKKERFSLILESASTNQTSMYLCAGSPQAGATTGQFFGPGTRLTVL.

The V and J genes are TRBV4-1 and TRBJ2-3, with TRBD1 identical over 8 bases. There are 19 residues in the CDR3. V lost 0 bases, J lost 6 bases, and 17 bases stayed unmatched. From germline, CDR1 is MGHRA and CDR2 YSYEKL. The CDR3 nucleotides read TGCGCCAGCAGCCAAGAAACCCCGAGGACAGGGTTTCGGGGGGATACGCAGTATTTT. Protein: CASSQETPRTGFRGDTQYF.

The chain employs TRBV10-2 and TRBJ1-3; unclear D gene. CDR3 size: 13 residues. Trimming took off 4 bases at V and 1 base at J, with 5 bases between the two ends. The V gene's germline CDR1 is WSHSY and CDR2 SAAADI. The CDR3 DNA follows: TGCGCCAGCAGTGCCCAATCTGGAAACACCATATATTTT. It yields the protein CASSAQSGNTIYF.

The gene calls are TRBV18 and TRBJ1-5; TRBD1 agrees at 8 bases. Germline lookup yields CDR1 KGHSH and CDR2 LQKENI. V dropped 3 bases and J dropped 4; count of bases not matched to a gene: 11. CDR3 length equals 17 residues. CDR3 loop: CASSPTGGKVGNQPQHF. The CDR3 coding sequence is TGTGCCAGCTCACCTACAGGGGGTAAGGTGGGAAATCAGCCCCAGCATTTT.

The V gene is TRBV4-2, the J gene TRBJ2-1, with a possible D match to TRBD2 (5 bases). The V end lost 0 bases, the J end lost 10 bases, and 19 bases lay between the germline ends. This CDR3 contains 16 residues. Germline-derived CDR1 and CDR2 are LGHNA and YNFKEQ. The CDR3 is CASSQDREGRSEEQFF. In DNA form, the CDR3 reads TGTGCCAGCAGCCAAGATCGCGAGGGCCGCTCGGAGGAGCAGTTCTTC.

The chain joins TRBV28 to TRBJ2-3; 9 positions match TRBD1. After removal of 8 bases from V and 4 bases from J, the junction contained 4 bases not matched to a gene. Germline V CDR1 and CDR2: MDHEN, SYDVKM. The CDR3 has 13 residues. CDR3 sequence (DNA): TGTGCCAGCGGAACAGGGGGCCCAGATACGCAGTATTTT. Its protein product is CASGTGGPDTQYF.

The V and J genes are TRBV27 and TRBJ2-2; tentative D call: TRBD1 (6 bases). V was pared by 3 bases and J by 5 bases, with 7 bases between. The CDR3 runs to 13 residues. Germline values: CDR1 MNHEY, CDR2 SMNVEV (reference sequence). The CDR3 region is CASSFTGTGELFF. For the CDR3, the DNA is TGTGCCAGCAGTTTTACAGGGACCGGGGAGCTGTTTTTT.